This TCR beta chain was sequenced for a study of control samples from healthy donors and cancer patients (TCRdb year 2020). Library preparation used the immunoSEQ multiplex PCR assay. TCRdb carries this immuneACCESS record with in-frame sequences only. Its versions omit some clonotypes, under half of them owing to an unresolved V gene in the studies checked, with the rest unexplained. This sample is represented by 150,000 to 200,000 clones; roughly 89% of them were singletons. Jointly, the top ten make up around 13% of the sample. Comment on this clone: It lacks a known antigen. Base qualities are missing; no much larger clone stands one base away.

Trimming removed 5 bases from V and 7 bases from J; the gene matches leave 6 bases unexplained. In the germline V gene (reference sequence), CDR1 corresponds to MNHNY and CDR2 to SVGAGI. The CDR3 starts with the cysteine, ends with the phenylalanine, and has 15 residues. The only DNA kept is the CDR3, 45 bases in frame from the first base. Sequenced sample: blood. The sequence links TRBV6-6 to TRBJ2-4; 12 junctional bases match TRBD1. The source is a man aged 30 to 45 in good health. The nucleotide sequence is given as TGTGCCAGCAGTCCCCCCGGGACAGGGGGCAACATTCAGTACTTC. This encodes CASSPPGTGGNIQYF.